Below, one TCR beta chain is given with its context. Its antigen is unknown. Germline CDR1 DFQATT, CDR2 SNEGSKA (reference sequence). The CDR3 consists of 15 residues. V was cut by 0 bases and J by 2 bases, with 11 bases left in between. The data belong to a study of CD8 T cells in Susac syndrome. Random hexamers were used to reverse transcribe the RNA input (roughly 0.5 to 1 ug). TCRdb called the immunoSEQ multiplex PCR reads again in MiXCR, with one record for every CDR3 protein. The data hold 150,000 to 200,000 distinct CDR3 sequences, with nearly 97% observed a single time. Notes on the study in general: The authors acknowledged that the study's TCR sequencing and HLA analysis involved relatively few individuals.

The sample taken for sequencing was CD4+ T cells from PBMCs. This sequence joins TRBV20-1 and TRBJ1-5; a weak D match, TRBD1 (5 bases). The sequence was collected from a human donor with multiple sclerosis. In DNA, the CDR3 is TGCAGTGCTAGAGACGCGCGAGGGGGCAATCAGCCCCAGCATTTT. Translation: CSARDARGGNQPQHF.